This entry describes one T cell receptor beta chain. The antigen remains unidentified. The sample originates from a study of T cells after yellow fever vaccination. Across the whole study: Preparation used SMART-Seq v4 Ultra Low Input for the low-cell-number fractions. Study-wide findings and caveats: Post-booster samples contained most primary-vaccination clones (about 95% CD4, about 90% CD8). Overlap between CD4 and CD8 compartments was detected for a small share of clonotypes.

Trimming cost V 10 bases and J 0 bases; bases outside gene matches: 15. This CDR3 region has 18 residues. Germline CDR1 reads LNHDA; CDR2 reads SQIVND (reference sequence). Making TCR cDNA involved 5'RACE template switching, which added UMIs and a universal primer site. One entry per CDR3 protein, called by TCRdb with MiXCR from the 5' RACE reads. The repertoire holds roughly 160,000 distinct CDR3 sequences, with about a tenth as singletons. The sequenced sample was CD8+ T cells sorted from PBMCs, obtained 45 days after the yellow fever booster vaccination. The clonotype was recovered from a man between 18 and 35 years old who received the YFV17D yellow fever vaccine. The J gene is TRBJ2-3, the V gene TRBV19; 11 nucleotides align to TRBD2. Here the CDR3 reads CATRFRVLAGGSTDTQYF. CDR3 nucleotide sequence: TGTGCCACCCGGTTCAGAGTGCTAGCGGGGGGTAGCACAGATACGCAGTATTTT.